This T cell receptor beta chain was found in a study of cytomegalovirus exposure and HLA in healthy donors. Regarding this clone: As yet, its antigen is unknown.

This CDR3 region has 15 residues. Germline V gene sequence: CDR1 MRHNA, CDR2 SNTAGT. V gave up 0 bases and J gave up 4 bases, with 12 bases separating them. Study-level points and caveats: In a later analysis, an Asian-associated ancestry cluster reportedly showed fewer N-insertions than the approximately 670-donor mean. Being productive about 87% or about 30% of the time was typical of most TCR beta V segments in an earlier analysis. Despite most TCR sequences being rare, some public TCRs occurred in many donors.

PCR amplification relied on 60 Vbeta primers (plus 13 Jbeta primers). As processed by the authors: An analysis that came later counted tens of millions of unique TCR beta chains, around 12 million shared. The method was immunoSEQ multiplex PCR; TCRdb's version includes in-frame clones alone and lacks a portion of them. The DNA was the basis for D and trimming; V, J and clone size are from that table. The sample yields about 180,000 clones, approximately 80% seen once. The V gene is TRBV6-4, the J gene TRBJ1-2, with D perhaps TRBD1 (5 bases). Sequences were obtained from PBMCs. This clonotype originated in a man aged 18 to 29 in good health and CMV-seronegative. For the CDR3, the DNA is TGTGCCAGCAGTGACTCGATAGGGGCCCGCTATGGCTACACCTTC. Its protein product is CASSDSIGARYGYTF.